The following is a T cell receptor (beta chain) sequence with its context. Its antigen has not been determined. No much larger clonotype is one base removed from it; base qualities were not supplied. Deletion took 5 bases off V and 9 bases off J, with a span of 20 bases between the germline ends. Sequences SGHNT (CDR1) and YENEEA (CDR2) are obtained from the germline V gene. The cysteine opens and the phenylalanine closes a CDR3 of 15 amino acids. Kept here is only the CDR3 DNA, which spans 45 bases and is read in frame from base 1. The sample comes from a study of blood T cell repertoires in COVID-19 (dated by TCRdb to the early 2020s). Regarding the study in general: The collaborator samples originated in the United States, Italy and Spain and spanned the acute and convalescent phases of COVID-19. The prospective study material was composed of cDNA or gDNA derived from T cells, B-cell-depleted T cells, or PBMCs. Subjects who had been exposed to COVID-19, were actively infected with it, or had recovered from it provided the deeply sampled blood TCRbeta repertoires that made up the dataset. The repertoires were released in a freely available public database meant as a resource for research on the immune response to SARS-CoV-2. Samples were obtained from the ongoing ImmuneRACE study (first 160 participants) and from about 1,300 subjects provided by 6 global collaborators. A de-identified subject ID, COVID-19 status, age in years and sex were almost always included in the sample metadata. Where available, HLA class I and class II types were obtained from metadata supplied by the sample provider rather than from assay-based typing. On the study overall, not on this receptor specifically: The quantity of clinical and demographic metadata differed by source and by participant and was supplied without curation.

Collaborating institutions collected whole blood in K2EDTA tubes following their own protocols. For TCRbeta analysis, collaborator samples were shipped as frozen whole blood, as isolated PBMCs, or as DNA extracted from either sample type. TCRbeta CDR3 regions were amplified from genomic DNA using the immunoSEQ Assay, a bias-controlled multiplex PCR. Turning to the authors' computational methods: The number of nucleated cells in each sample was estimated from the amplification of reference gene primers within the assay. To quantify the absolute abundance of each unique TCRbeta CDR3 rearrangement, sequence reads were collapsed and filtered. Productive Simpson clonality was computed per sample as the square root of Simpson's diversity index over productive rearrangements. TCRdb took this table from immuneACCESS and kept in-frame rearrangements with V and J called. Such tables lack part of the clones; where checked against another copy, unresolved V genes explain under half of the gap, and the rest is unexplained. V, J and clone size derive from that table, while D and trimming were established from the DNA sequence. Here the sample has 35,000 to 55,000 clones; 82% occur a single time. The top ten constitute about 4% of the sample.

The source is a woman in her sixties or seventies with acute or convalescent COVID-19. The source material was peripheral blood. This receptor chain uses TRBV11-3 and TRBJ2-1; D gene: possibly TRBD2, on 5 matching bases. The DNA sequence is TGTGCCAGCAGCGACCACCCCCGGGGAAGGAGTGAGCAGTTCTTC. Its translation is CASSDHPRGRSEQFF. With all but the CDR3 taken from the reference TRBV11-3 and TRBJ2-1 genes, the full variable domain is: EAGVVQSPRYKIIEKKQPVAFWCNPISGHNTLYWYLQNLGQGPELLIRYENEEAVDDSQLPKDRFSAERLKGVDSTLKIQPAELGDSAVYLCASSDHPRGRSEQFFGPGTRLTVL.